A selection of T cell receptor beta chains follows, all from one sample in a study of graft-versus-host responses after intestinal transplantation. Some clones are missing from TCRdb's copy, which holds only in-frame ones; the method was immunoSEQ multiplex PCR. Altogether 20,000 to 25,000 clones are present, 40% to 50% being singletons, with the ten largest covering about 1.5%. The sample here was alloreactive CD8+ T cells from a mixed lymphocyte reaction culture, taken before intestinal transplant. These receptors all stem from a human patient who received an intestinal transplant. Both conserved end residues are part of each CDR3. D genes are given only for firm matches. Some rows mark clone size as missing; the rest say once, few, many or name a class of expanded clone.

medium-sized | TRBJ2-7 | TRBV5-1 | TRBD1 | TGCGCCAGCAGCGCAGGGACAGGCATTCCCTACGAGCAGTACTTC | CASSAGTGIPYEQYF
medium-sized | TRBJ1-2 | TRBV11-2 | NA | TGTGCCAGCAGCTTAGGGTACGGAGTCTATGGCTACACCTTC | CASSLGYGVYGYTF
NA | TRBJ1-5 | TRBV6-5 | NA | TGTGCCAGCAGTTTTAAACAGGGCGCGGGGCAGCCCCAGCATTTT | CASSFKQGAGQPQHF
NA | TRBJ2-5 | TRBV27 | TRBD1 | TGTGCCAGCAGTCCACAGGGGGCCAATCAAGAGACCCAGTACTTC | CASSPQGANQETQYF
NA | TRBJ2-1 | TRBV6-5 | NA | TGTGCCAGCGGGGATAGCGGAGACAATGAGCAGTTCTTC | CASGDSGDNEQFF
NA | TRBJ1-2 | TRBV7-3 | NA | TGTGCCAGCAGCCCGAACGGACAGTTGGGCTACACCTTC | CASSPNGQLGYTF
NA | TRBJ1-2 | TRBV25-1 | NA | TGTGCCAGCAGTGAAAGTGCTGGGTATGGCTACACCTTC | CASSESAGYGYTF
few | TRBJ1-1 | TRBV7-6 | NA | TGTGCCAGCAGGCCGGGATTTCTCACTGAAGCTTTCTTT | CASRPGFLTEAFF
few | TRBJ1-2 | TRBV7-2 | TRBD1 | TGTGCCAGCAGCTTAAGCCGGACAGGGATTGGTGGCTACACCTTC | CASSLSRTGIGGYTF
few | TRBJ2-7 | TRBV11-2 | NA | TGTGCCAGCAGCTTCGGGACTTTCTCCTACGAGCAGTACTTC | CASSFGTFSYEQYF
NA | TRBJ1-5 | TRBV30 | NA | TGTGCCTGGAGTGTTGGCGGGGGGCAGCCCCAGCATTTT | CAWSVGGGQPQHF
NA | TRBJ2-1 | TRBV6-1 | TRBD2 | TGTGCCAGCAGTGTAAATCTGGGGGGGTTGCAGTTCTTC | CASSVNLGGLQFF
NA | TRBJ1-2 | TRBV28 | TRBD1 | TGTGCCAGCAGTTTACGACAGGGGGCAGGAGGCTACACCTTC | CASSLRQGAGGYTF
NA | TRBJ1-1 | TRBV9 | NA | TGTGCCAGCAGCGTCATGGGGGAGGCGGAAGCTTTCTTT | CASSVMGEAEAFF